This entry lists 31 T cell receptor beta chains sequenced from one sample in a study of identical twins. TCRdb ran MiXCR on the 5' RACE reads and lists one entry per CDR3 protein. Of a few hundred thousand distinct CDR3 sequences listed, about 12% are singletons. Another study also made use of these data, one on yellow fever vaccine responses in identical twins.

Sequencing was done on a sample of CD8+ T cells sorted from blood. These receptors were obtained from a young woman in good health.

This clonotype showed up just a few times. In nucleotides, the CDR3 is TGTGCCAGCAGTCCGTCTCTTGTCATCGATGAGCAGTTCTTC. This encodes CASSPSLVIDEQFF. The chain links TRBV12-3 or TRBV12-4 to TRBJ2-1; no firm D call. The CDR3 covers 14 residues. V was pared by 5 bases and J by 8 bases, with 16 bases between.

V gene TRBV13 combines with J gene TRBJ2-4, with D perhaps matching TRBD1 or TRBD2 (6 bases each). Per the germline V gene, CDR1 is PRHDT and CDR2 is FYEKMQ (reference sequence). This CDR3 spans 17 amino acids. The V gene lost 1 base and the J gene lost 0 bases, with 13 bases spanning the gap. The CDR3 DNA reads as TGTGCCAGCAGCTTAGAGGGGGGCTCCCTAGCCAAAAACATTCAGTACTTC. This codes for CASSLEGGSLAKNIQYF.

The genes are TRBV25-1 and TRBJ2-3; D not resolved. Germline V lookup: CDR1 MGHDK, CDR2 SYGVNS. The CDR3 spans 10 residues. The V gene lost 3 bases and the J gene lost 6 bases, with 1 base spanning the gap. The CDR3 nucleotides read TGTGCCAGCAGTGAGGATACGCAGTATTTT. Translation gives CASSEDTQYF. Variable domain in full (rest from reference TRBV25-1 and TRBJ2-3): EADIYQTPRYLVIGTGKKITLECSQTMGHDKMYWYQQDPGMELHLIHYSYGVNSTEKGDLSSESTVSRIRTEHFPLTLESARPSHTSQYLCASSEDTQYFGPGTRLTVL.

This clonotype has a handful of counts. The chain links TRBV12-5 to TRBJ1-2, with D tentatively TRBD1 (6 bases). This CDR3 has 15 amino acids. Germline V gives CDR1 LGHNT, CDR2 FRNRAP. The V and J ends lost 5 bases and 7 bases respectively, with 20 bases between them. CDR3 in amino acids: CASGGNRQAGIGYTF. The CDR3 DNA reads as TGTGCTAGTGGTGGGAACCGACAGGCGGGCATTGGCTACACCTTC.

The chain employs TRBV10-3 and TRBJ1-6; D call uncertain. CDR3 length: 14 residues. Germline loops: CDR1 ENHRY, CDR2 SYGVKD. Deletions cut 0 bases from V and 5 bases from J, with 5 bases between. This CDR3 is CAISESQNNSPLHF. The CDR3 bases are TGTGCCATCAGTGAGTCACAGAATAATTCACCCCTCCACTTT.

In this sample, this clonotype turned up once. The chain links TRBV15 to TRBJ2-1; 10 nucleotides line up with TRBD2. CDR3 length: 17 amino acids. In germline, CDR1 is LNHNV, CDR2 YYDKDF (reference sequence). After removal of 3 bases from V and 7 bases from J, the junction contained 12 bases not matched to a gene. Here the CDR3 reads CATSSDGLAGDPNEQFF. CDR3 coding DNA: TGTGCCACCAGCAGCGACGGGCTAGCGGGAGACCCGAATGAGCAGTTCTTC.

Comment on this clonotype: Its ends do not fully match the called genes, so a read error is possible. The chain has TRBV4-1 and TRBJ2-1, with unresolved D. Germline V gives CDR1 MGHRA, CDR2 YSYEKL. CDR3 length: 12 residues. Here the CDR3 reads CASSQDWEHRLF. The CDR3 coding sequence is TGCGCCAGCAGCCAAGATTGGGAACACCGGCTCTTC.

The chain carries TRBV12-3 or TRBV12-4 and TRBJ2-1; D is perhaps TRBD1 (6 bases). This CDR3 spans 16 amino acids. V lost 3 bases, J lost 5 bases, and 17 bases lay in between. In DNA form, the CDR3 reads TGTGCCAGCAGTTTCTTCCCTCGGACAGAAGACAATGAGCAGTTCTTC. This gives the protein CASSFFPRTEDNEQFF.

Many counts were recorded for this clonotype. The junction shows a germline mismatch at one end, possibly a read error. The chain joins TRBV15 to TRBJ2-1; TRBD2 aligns across 8 bases. This CDR3 has 15 amino acids. Per germline, CDR1 LNHNV and CDR2 YYDKDF (reference sequence). DNA for the CDR3: TGTGCCACCAGCAAGAAGCGGGAGTCCTTCAATGAGCAGTTCTTC. Encoded protein: CATSKKRESFNEQFF.

The rearrangement links TRBV28 to TRBJ2-6; no clear D. Germline-derived CDR1 and CDR2 are MDHEN and SYDVKM. The CDR3 has 19 residues. The V gene lost 3 bases and the J gene lost 0 bases, with 18 bases spanning the gap. The CDR3 DNA reads TGTGCCAGCAGTTTCGGCACACATACCCATATCTCTGGGGCCAACGTCCTGACTTTC. Its protein product is CASSFGTHTHISGANVLTF. The variable domain in full, with the rest retrieved from reference TRBV28 and TRBJ2-6, is DVKVTQSSRYLVKRTGEKVFLECVQDMDHENMFWYRQDPGLGLRLIYFSYDVKMKEKGDIPEGYSVSREKKERFSLILESASTNQTSMYLCASSFGTHTHISGANVLTFGAGSRLTVL.

This clonotype showed up just a few times. The chain is built from TRBV4-1 and TRBJ1-1, with D unclear. The germline V and J ends were trimmed by 4 bases and 0 bases, with 15 bases remaining between them. This CDR3 is 16 amino acids long. Germline V gene lookup returns CDR1 MGHRA and CDR2 YSYEKL. DNA for the CDR3: TGCGCCAGCAGCCCCGAGCTTTGGGCCATGAACACTGAAGCTTTCTTT. Translated: CASSPELWAMNTEAFF.

This clonotype was observed a handful of times. V usage is TRBV15 and J usage is TRBJ2-2; D ambiguous. V lost 0 bases to trimming and J lost 0 bases, with 8 bases between them. Per germline, CDR1 LNHNV and CDR2 YYDKDF (reference sequence). The CDR3 has 16 residues. The CDR3 DNA sequence: TGTGCCACCAGCAGAGAAAGAGCTTCGAACACCGGGGAGCTGTTTTTT. Its protein product is CATSRERASNTGELFF. The full variable domain, its missing parts supplied by reference TRBV15 and TRBJ2-2, is DAMVIQNPRYQVTQFGKPVTLSCSQTLNHNVMYWYQQKSSQAPKLLFHYYDKDFNNEADTPDNFQSRRPNTSFCFLDIRSPGLGDTAMYLCATSRERASNTGELFFGEGSRLTVL.

V is TRBV29-1 and J is TRBJ2-1; 8 nucleotides match TRBD1. The J segment lost 3 bases and the V segment lost 7 bases, leaving 8 bases of the junction unmatched. The germline gives CDR1 SQVTM, CDR2 ANQGSEA. The CDR3 has 14 amino acids. The CDR3 is CSGLTGTGYNEQFF. The CDR3, as DNA: TGCAGCGGGTTAACCGGGACAGGCTACAATGAGCAGTTCTTC.

The chain carries TRBV7-6 and TRBJ1-1; 10 bases are a match to TRBD1. With 0 bases clipped from V and 5 bases from J, the junction kept 3 bases outside the gene matches. CDR3 size: 15 residues. CDR1 SGHVS and CDR2 FNYEAQ come from the germline V gene. CDR3 residues: CASSLARQGATEAFF. The DNA for the CDR3 is TGTGCCAGCAGCTTAGCGAGACAGGGGGCGACTGAAGCTTTCTTT. Full variable domain (missing parts from reference TRBV7-6 and TRBJ1-1): GAGVSQSPRYKVTKRGQDVALRCDPISGHVSLYWYRQALGQGPEFLTYFNYEAQQDKSGLPNDRFSAERPEGSISTLTIQRTEQRDSAMYRCASSLARQGATEAFFGQGTRLTVV.

J is TRBJ2-3 and V is TRBV4-2, with 8 bases fitting TRBD2. The CDR3 covers 16 residues. V was pared by 0 bases and J by 7 bases, with 9 bases of the junction left unmatched. Germline V gives CDR1 LGHNA, CDR2 YNFKEQ. The CDR3 bases are TGTGCCAGCAGCCAAGAATCGAGCGGGAGTACATATACGCAGTATTTT. Translated, it gives CASSQESSGSTYTQYF.

This clonotype was counted ten times or more. The J gene is TRBJ2-7, the V gene TRBV5-1, with 8 positions matching TRBD1. The CDR3 length is 15 residues. The germline V gene encodes CDR1 SGHRS and CDR2 YFSETQ. After removal of 6 bases from V and 3 bases from J, the junction contained 11 bases not matched to a gene. The CDR3 protein is CASTTEDREIYEQYV. The DNA of the CDR3 is TGCGCCAGCACCACCGAGGACAGGGAGATCTACGAGCAGTACGTC.

At least ten counts were recorded for this clonotype. The chain couples TRBV10-2 to TRBJ2-2; TRBD1 matches 10 bases. There are 16 residues in the CDR3. Germline loops: CDR1 WSHSY, CDR2 SAAADI. After removal of 3 bases from V and 5 bases from J, the junction contained 6 bases not matched to a gene. CDR3 loop: CASSEGTGVRTGELFF. The CDR3 coding sequence is TGCGCCAGCAGTGAAGGGACAGGGGTTCGGACCGGGGAGCTGTTTTTT.

This clonotype was observed a few times. The V and J genes are TRBV12-3 or TRBV12-4 and TRBJ2-1; D might be TRBD2 (6 bases). The ends were cut back, 4 bases at V and 5 bases at J, with 9 bases in the middle. The CDR3 contains 13 residues. The CDR3: CASSYGGDNEQFF. As DNA, the CDR3 is TGTGCCAGCAGTTACGGCGGGGACAATGAGCAGTTCTTC.

This chain links TRBV5-1 with TRBJ1-1; D may be TRBD1 (5 bases). The CDR3 is 14 amino acids. The germline CDR1 and CDR2 sequences are SGHRS and YFSETQ. V gave up 0 bases and J gave up 4 bases, with 10 bases separating them. In DNA, the CDR3 is TGCGCCAGCAGCTTGGCCGGGGGGACCACTGAAGCTTTCTTT. Amino acid sequence: CASSLAGGTTEAFF.

CDR3 sequence reads: CASRPTGIGANVLTF. The CDR3 DNA is TGTGCCAGCAGGCCGACAGGGATTGGGGCCAACGTCCTGACTTTC. The rearrangement uses TRBV27 and TRBJ2-6; 7 bases match TRBD1. V lost 6 bases and J lost 3; bases outside the gene matches: 5. The CDR3 totals 15 residues. The germline V gene has CDR1 MNHEY and CDR2 SMNVEV (reference sequence).

This clonotype has only a few counts. This chain uses TRBV11-2 with TRBJ2-3; 7 nucleotides line up with TRBD2. This CDR3 spans 15 amino acids. Unmatched junction bases numbered 4, after V lost 4 bases and J lost 0 bases. The germline CDR1 and CDR2 sequences are SGHAT and FQNNGV. CDR3 region: CASSSAGSSTDTQYF. The CDR3 DNA sequence: TGTGCCAGCAGCTCAGCGGGGAGTAGCACAGATACGCAGTATTTT.

The chain has TRBV5-5 and TRBJ2-5; 14 bases map to TRBD2. Germline lookup yields CDR1 SGHKS and CDR2 YYEKEE (reference sequence). CDR3 length: 18 amino acids. The ends lost 5 bases at V and 3 bases at J; junction bases unmatched: 12. The CDR3 here is CASRPGLAGGPSKETQYF. As DNA, the CDR3 is TGTGCCAGCAGACCAGGACTAGCGGGGGGCCCTTCAAAAGAGACCCAGTACTTC. The variable domain in full, with the rest retrieved from reference TRBV5-5 and TRBJ2-5, is DAGVTQSPTHLIKTRGQQVTLRCSPISGHKSVSWYQQVLGQGPQFIFQYYEKEERGRGNFPDRFSARQFPNYSSELNVNALLLGDSALYLCASRPGLAGGPSKETQYFGPGTRLLVL.

This clonotype has ten or more counts. V and J are TRBV12-3 or TRBV12-4 and TRBJ1-1; no clear D. The CDR3 covers 13 residues. V was pared by 3 bases and J by 5 bases, with 10 bases between. The DNA for the CDR3 is TGTGCCAGCAGTTTTGGCGTAGGGACTGAAGCTTTCTTT. This codes for CASSFGVGTEAFF.

V usage is TRBV13 and J usage is TRBJ2-1; 9 bases align to TRBD2. Germline CDR1 reads PRHDT; CDR2 reads FYEKMQ (reference sequence). The trim removed 3 bases at V and 7 bases at J, leaving 7 bases unmatched. The CDR3 extends over 15 amino acids. The CDR3 DNA is TGTGCCAGCAGCTTTATGCGGGGGGGCTGGAATGAGCAGTTCTTC. Amino acids: CASSFMRGGWNEQFF.

The J gene is TRBJ1-4, the V gene TRBV12-3 or TRBV12-4; D ambiguous. The length of the CDR3 is 14 residues. Trimming took 8 bases from V and 0 from J, leaving 10 bases between them. CDR3 in amino acids: CASHSGATNEKLFF. CDR3 coding DNA: TGTGCCAGCCATAGTGGTGCAACTAATGAAAAACTGTTTTTT.

This clonotype was observed a handful of times. The chain employs TRBV19 and TRBJ2-1; weak D call: TRBD1 (5 bases). In germline, CDR1 is LNHDA, CDR2 SQIVND (reference sequence). This CDR3 region has 14 residues. Trimming cost V 6 bases and J 7 bases, with 16 bases left between them. CDR3 nucleotides: TGTGCCAGTAGCCTGGCCTCAGGGTTTAATGAGCAGTTCTTC. This translates into CASSLASGFNEQFF.

This clonotype was detected a few times. The genes are TRBV7-2 and TRBJ2-1; 12 nucleotides line up with TRBD2. The CDR3 has 17 amino acids. The germline V gene has CDR1 SGHTA and CDR2 FQGNSA. V shed 6 bases, J shed 8 bases, and the junction held 14 bases outside the gene matches. The CDR3: CASRPPSGGAGPDEQFF. DNA of the CDR3: TGTGCCAGCAGGCCTCCTAGCGGGGGGGCCGGTCCCGATGAGCAGTTCTTC. Full variable domain (remainder filled in from reference TRBV7-2 and TRBJ2-1): GAGVSQSPSNKVTEKGKDVELRCDPISGHTALYWYRQSLGQGLEFLIYFQGNSAPDKSGLPSDRFSAERTGGSVSTLTIQRTQQEDSAVYLCASRPPSGGAGPDEQFFGPGTRLTVL.

The table lists this clonotype with a few counts. Here the CDR3 reads CASSFQGNSYEQYV. In DNA form, the CDR3 reads TGTGCCAGCAGTTTTCAAGGCAACTCCTACGAGCAGTACGTC. The chain has TRBV28 and TRBJ2-7; D remains unclear. Trimming took 3 bases from V and 0 from J, leaving 9 bases between them. This CDR3 spans 14 amino acids. Germline V gene data show CDR1 as MDHEN and CDR2 as SYDVKM.

CDR3 nucleotide sequence: TGTGCCTGCACCCAAGGAGTGGGAAGCGGCCGGTACAATGAGCAGTTCTTC. Translating it yields CACTQGVGSGRYNEQFF. The chain is built from TRBV3-1 and TRBJ2-1, with D perhaps matching TRBD2 (5 bases). From germline, CDR1 is LGHDT and CDR2 YNNKEL (reference sequence). V was pared by 11 bases and J by 4 bases, with 27 bases between. The CDR3 totals 17 residues.

This clonotype was observed a handful of times. J is TRBJ2-5 and V is TRBV15; tentative D call: TRBD1 (7 bases). CDR3 size: 15 residues. Deletions cut 0 bases from V and 5 bases from J, with 13 bases between. Germline V lookup: CDR1 LNHNV, CDR2 YYDKDF (reference sequence). This CDR3 is CATSRDLAGGETQYF. The CDR3 DNA reads as TGTGCCACCAGCAGAGATTTGGCAGGGGGGGAGACCCAGTACTTC.

This rearrangement joins TRBV12-3 or TRBV12-4 to TRBJ2-1; TRBD1 matches 9 bases. Trimming cost V 7 bases and J 7 bases; bases outside gene matches: 2. The CDR3 contains 12 residues. The CDR3 spells CASTGTGNEQFF. The CDR3 DNA reads TGTGCCAGCACCGGGACAGGGAATGAGCAGTTCTTC.